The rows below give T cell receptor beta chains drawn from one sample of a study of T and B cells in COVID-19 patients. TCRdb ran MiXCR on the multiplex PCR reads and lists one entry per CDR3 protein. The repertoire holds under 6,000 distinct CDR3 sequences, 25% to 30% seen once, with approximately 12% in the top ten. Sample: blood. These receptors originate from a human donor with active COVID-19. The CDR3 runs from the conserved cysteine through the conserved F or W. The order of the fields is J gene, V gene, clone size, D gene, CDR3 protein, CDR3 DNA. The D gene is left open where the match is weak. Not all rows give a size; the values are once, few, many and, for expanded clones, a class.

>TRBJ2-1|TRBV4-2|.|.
CASSQWTARNEQFF
TGTGCCAGCAGCCAATGGACAGCGCGGAATGAGCAGTTCTTC
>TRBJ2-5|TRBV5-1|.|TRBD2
CASSLSIGLAEETQYF
TGCGCCAGCAGCTTGTCGATAGGACTAGCCGAAGAGACCCAGTACTTC
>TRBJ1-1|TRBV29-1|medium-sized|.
CSVENRMNTEAFF
TGCAGCGTTGAGAATAGGATGAACACTGAAGCTTTCTTT
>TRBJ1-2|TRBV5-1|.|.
CASSLAEAYGYTF
TGCGCCAGCAGCCTAGCCGAGGCTTATGGCTACACCTTC
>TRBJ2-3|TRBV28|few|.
CARIRDKSGLTQYF
TGTGCCAGAATACGAGATAAGAGCGGACTTACGCAGTATTTT
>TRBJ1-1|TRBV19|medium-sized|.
CASRRGGRGRDTEAFF
TGTGCCAGTAGGAGAGGGGGGCGCGGTAGGGACACTGAAGCTTTCTTT
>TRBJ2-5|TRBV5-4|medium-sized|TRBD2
CASSKPGLAGGETQYF
TGTGCCAGCAGCAAACCGGGACTAGCGGGAGGGGAGACCCAGTACTTC
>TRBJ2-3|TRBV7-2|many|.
CASSPQGKATQYF
TGTGCCAGCAGCCCCCAAGGGAAGGCTACGCAGTATTTT
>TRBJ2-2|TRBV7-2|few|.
CASSLAANTGELFF
TGTGCCAGCAGCTTAGCCGCGAACACCGGGGAGCTGTTTTTT
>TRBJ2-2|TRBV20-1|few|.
CSAREGAGTGELFF
TGCAGTGCTAGAGAGGGGGCGGGCACCGGGGAGCTGTTTTTT